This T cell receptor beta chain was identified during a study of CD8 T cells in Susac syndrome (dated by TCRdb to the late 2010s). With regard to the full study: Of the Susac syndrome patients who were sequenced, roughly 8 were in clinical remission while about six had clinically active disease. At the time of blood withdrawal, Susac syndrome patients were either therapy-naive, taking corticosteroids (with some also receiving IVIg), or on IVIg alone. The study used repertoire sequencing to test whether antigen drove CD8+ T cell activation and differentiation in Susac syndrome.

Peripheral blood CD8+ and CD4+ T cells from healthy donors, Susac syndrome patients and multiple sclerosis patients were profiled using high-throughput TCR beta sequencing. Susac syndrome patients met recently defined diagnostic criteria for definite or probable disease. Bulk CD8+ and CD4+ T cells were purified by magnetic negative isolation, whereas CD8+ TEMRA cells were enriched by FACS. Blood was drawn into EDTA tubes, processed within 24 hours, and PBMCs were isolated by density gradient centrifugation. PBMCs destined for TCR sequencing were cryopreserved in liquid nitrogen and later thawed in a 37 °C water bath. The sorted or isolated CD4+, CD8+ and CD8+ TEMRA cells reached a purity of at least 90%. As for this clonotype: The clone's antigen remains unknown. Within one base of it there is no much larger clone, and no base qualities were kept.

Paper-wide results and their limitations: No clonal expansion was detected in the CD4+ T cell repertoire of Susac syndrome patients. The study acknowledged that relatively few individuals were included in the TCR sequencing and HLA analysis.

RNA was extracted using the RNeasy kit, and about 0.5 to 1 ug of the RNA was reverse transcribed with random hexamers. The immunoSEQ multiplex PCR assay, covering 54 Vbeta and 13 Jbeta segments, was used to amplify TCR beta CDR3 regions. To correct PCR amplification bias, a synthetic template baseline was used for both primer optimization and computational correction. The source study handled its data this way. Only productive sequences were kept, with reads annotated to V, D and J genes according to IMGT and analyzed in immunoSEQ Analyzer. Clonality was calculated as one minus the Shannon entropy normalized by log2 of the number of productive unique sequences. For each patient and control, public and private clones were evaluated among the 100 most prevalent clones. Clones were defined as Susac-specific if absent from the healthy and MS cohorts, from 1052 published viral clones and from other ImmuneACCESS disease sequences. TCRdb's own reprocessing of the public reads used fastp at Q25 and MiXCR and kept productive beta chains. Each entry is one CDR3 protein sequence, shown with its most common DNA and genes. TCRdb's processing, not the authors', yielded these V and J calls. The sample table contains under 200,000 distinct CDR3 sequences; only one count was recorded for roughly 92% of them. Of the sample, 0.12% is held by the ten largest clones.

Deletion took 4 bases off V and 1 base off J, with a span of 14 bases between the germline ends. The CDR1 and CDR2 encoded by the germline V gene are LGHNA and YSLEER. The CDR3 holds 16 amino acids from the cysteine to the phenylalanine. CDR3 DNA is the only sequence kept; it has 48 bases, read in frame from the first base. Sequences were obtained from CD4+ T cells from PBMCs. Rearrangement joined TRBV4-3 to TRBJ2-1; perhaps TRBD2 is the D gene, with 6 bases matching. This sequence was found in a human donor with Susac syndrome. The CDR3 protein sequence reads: CASSLTGVISYNEQFF. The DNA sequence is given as TGCGCCAGCAGCCTAACGGGGGTTATATCCTACAATGAGCAGTTCTTC.